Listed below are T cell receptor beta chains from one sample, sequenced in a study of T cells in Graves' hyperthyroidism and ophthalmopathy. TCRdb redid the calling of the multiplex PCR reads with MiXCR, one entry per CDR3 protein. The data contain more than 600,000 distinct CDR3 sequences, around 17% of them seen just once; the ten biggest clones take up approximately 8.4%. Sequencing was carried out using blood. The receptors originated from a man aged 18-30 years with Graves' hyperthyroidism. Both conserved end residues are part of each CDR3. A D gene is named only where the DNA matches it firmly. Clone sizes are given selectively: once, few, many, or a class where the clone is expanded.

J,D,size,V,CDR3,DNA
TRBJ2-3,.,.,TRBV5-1,CASSLEREDTQYF,TGCGCCAGCAGCTTGGAACGGGAAGATACGCAGTATTTT
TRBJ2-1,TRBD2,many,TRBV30,CAWRGSGRFLMDEQFF,TGTGCCTGGAGGGGAAGCGGGAGATTCCTTATGGATGAGCAGTTCTTC
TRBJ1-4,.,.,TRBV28,CASSLQSRGHEKLFF,TGTGCCAGCAGCCTACAAAGCAGGGGTCATGAAAAACTGTTTTTT
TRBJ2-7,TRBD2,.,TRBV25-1,CASSDTTSGRVYEQYF,TGTGCCAGCAGTGATACGACTAGCGGGAGGGTCTACGAGCAGTACTTC
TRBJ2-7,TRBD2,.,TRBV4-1,CASSQVAGGAYEQYF,TGCGCCAGCAGCCAGGTAGCGGGAGGGGCCTACGAGCAGTACTTC
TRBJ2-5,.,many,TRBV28,CASSSPETQYF,TGTGCCAGCAGTTCCCCCGAGACCCAGTACTTC
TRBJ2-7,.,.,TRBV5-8,CASSYGGLYEQYF,TGTGCCAGCAGCTATGGCGGCCTCTACGAGCAGTACTTC
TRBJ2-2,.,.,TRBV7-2,CASSFRGEGGELFF,TGTGCCAGCAGCTTCAGGGGGGAGGGTGGGGAGCTGTTTTTT
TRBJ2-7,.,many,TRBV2,CASSSFGHYEQYF,TGTGCCAGCAGTTCTTTTGGACATTACGAGCAGTACTTC
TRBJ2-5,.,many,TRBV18,CASSPPVTRETQYF,TGTGCCAGCTCACCACCCGTGACCAGGGAGACCCAGTACTTC
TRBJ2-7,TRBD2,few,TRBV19,CASTSGTSGFYEQYF,TGTGCCAGTACCTCCGGGACTAGCGGATTCTACGAGCAGTACTTC
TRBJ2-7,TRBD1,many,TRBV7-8,CASSPRTGAYDEQYF,TGTGCCAGCAGCCCGAGGACAGGGGCTTACGACGAGCAGTACTTC
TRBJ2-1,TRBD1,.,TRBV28,CASSPPGQGSNEQFF,TGTGCCAGCAGCCCCCCGGGACAGGGGAGCAATGAGCAGTTCTTC
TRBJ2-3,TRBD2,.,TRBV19,CASSILAGGQDTQYF,TGTGCCAGTAGTATTTTAGCGGGAGGGCAAGATACGCAGTATTTT
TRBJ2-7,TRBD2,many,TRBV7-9,CASSASGSKIGQYF,TGTGCCAGCAGCGCTAGCGGGAGTAAGATTGGGCAGTACTTC
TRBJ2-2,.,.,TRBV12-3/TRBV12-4,CASSVTDRITGKLFF,TGTGCCAGCAGTGTAACCGACAGGATCACCGGGAAGCTGTTTTTT
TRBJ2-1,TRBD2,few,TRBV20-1,CSARGLAGNEQFF,TGCAGTGCTAGAGGGCTAGCGGGTAATGAGCAGTTCTTC
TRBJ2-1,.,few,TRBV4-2,CASSHGQVSGYNEQFF,TGTGCCAGCAGCCATGGGCAGGTTAGCGGCTACAATGAGCAGTTCTTC
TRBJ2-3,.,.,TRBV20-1,CSATPGLEMGTDTQYF,TGCAGTGCGACGCCGGGCCTAGAAATGGGCACAGATACGCAGTATTTT
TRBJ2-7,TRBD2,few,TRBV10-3,CAIRPSGPYEQYF,TGTGCCATCAGGCCTAGCGGGCCCTACGAGCAGTACTTC
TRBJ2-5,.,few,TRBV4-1,CASSQTRGWETQYF,TGCGCCAGCAGCCAAACCAGGGGCTGGGAGACCCAGTACTTC
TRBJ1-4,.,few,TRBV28,CASRPGQGIATNEKLFF,TGTGCCAGCAGGCCGGGGCAGGGGATCGCAACTAATGAAAAACTGTTTTTT
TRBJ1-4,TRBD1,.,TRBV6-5,CASSYFGTGDEKLFF,TGTGCCAGCAGTTACTTCGGGACAGGGGATGAAAAACTGTTTTTT
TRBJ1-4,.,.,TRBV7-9,CASSEEIFGEKLFF,TGTGCCAGCAGCGAGGAGATCTTTGGAGAAAAACTGTTTTTT
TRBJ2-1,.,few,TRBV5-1,CASSPPSVEQFF,TGCGCCAGCAGCCCACCGAGCGTGGAGCAGTTCTTC
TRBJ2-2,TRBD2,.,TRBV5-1,CASSQLAGVNTGELFF,TGCGCCAGCAGCCAACTAGCGGGAGTGAACACCGGGGAGCTGTTTTTT
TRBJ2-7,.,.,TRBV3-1,CASSQARVVSSYEQYF,TGTGCCAGCAGCCAAGCGAGGGTCGTCAGCTCCTACGAGCAGTACTTC
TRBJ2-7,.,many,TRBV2,CASSVGVQGEQYF,TGTGCCAGCAGTGTTGGGGTGCAGGGCGAGCAGTACTTC
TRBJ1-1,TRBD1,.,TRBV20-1,CSASSPDRDTEAFF,TGCAGTGCTAGTTCACCCGACAGGGACACTGAAGCTTTCTTT
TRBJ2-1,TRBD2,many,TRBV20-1,CSAGRTSGRSEQFF,TGCAGTGCCGGTAGGACTAGCGGGAGAAGTGAGCAGTTCTTC
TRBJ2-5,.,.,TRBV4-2,CASSQDPSTRLGIQETQYF,TGTGCCAGCAGCCAAGACCCCTCGACTCGCTTAGGAATTCAAGAGACCCAGTACTTC
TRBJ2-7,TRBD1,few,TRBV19,CASRGQDPYEQYF,TGTGCCAGTAGGGGACAGGATCCTTACGAGCAGTACTTC
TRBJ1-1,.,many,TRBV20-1,CSASRTVDNTEAFF,TGCAGTGCTTCCCGGACGGTTGATAACACTGAAGCTTTCTTT
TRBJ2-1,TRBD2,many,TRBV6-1,CASIQSGLAAYNEQFF,TGTGCCAGCATCCAATCTGGACTAGCGGCCTACAATGAGCAGTTCTTC
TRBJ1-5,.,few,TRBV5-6,CASSLGRAAPNQPQHF,TGTGCCAGCAGCTTGGGCAGGGCTGCGCCGAATCAGCCCCAGCATTTT
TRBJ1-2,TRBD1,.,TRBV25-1,CASSQRDRVYGYTF,TGTGCCAGCAGTCAACGGGACAGGGTCTATGGCTACACCTTC
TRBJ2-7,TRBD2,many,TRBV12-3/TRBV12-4,CASSLTSGIHEQYF,TGTGCCAGCAGTCTGACTAGCGGGATTCACGAGCAGTACTTC
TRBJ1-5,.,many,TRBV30,CAWSLGGRQPQHF,TGTGCCTGGAGTCTTGGGGGCCGGCAGCCCCAGCATTTT
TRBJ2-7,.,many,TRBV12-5,CASGLVLRKPHEQYF,TGTGCTAGTGGTTTGGTACTGCGTAAACCCCACGAGCAGTACTTC
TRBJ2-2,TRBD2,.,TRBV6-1,CASSGDLLAGDNTGELFF,TGCGCCAGCAGTGGAGACCTTCTAGCGGGAGACAACACCGGGGAGCTGTTTTTT
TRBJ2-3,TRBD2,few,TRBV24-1,CATSDWTSGRTDTQYF,TGTGCCACCAGTGACTGGACTAGCGGACGCACAGATACGCAGTATTTT
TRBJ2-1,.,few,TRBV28,CASSAHSGPPNEQFF,TGTGCCAGCAGTGCCCATTCGGGACCCCCGAATGAGCAGTTCTTC